Below are 14 T cell receptor beta chains sequenced from a single sample in a study of response to subunit inactivated influenza vaccine. Each CDR3 protein gets one entry after TCRdb re-called the RT-PCR reads with MiXCR. The sample shows under 500,000 distinct CDR3 sequences, approximately 11% of them seen only once. The sample was PBMCs from blood, taken 35 to 45 days after vaccination. These receptors originate from a man in his fifties who received an inactivated influenza vaccine.

This clonotype was seen a handful of times. The chain carries TRBV20-1 and TRBJ2-7; 8 nucleotides match TRBD1. Germline CDR1 and CDR2: DFQATT and SNEGSKA (reference sequence). This CDR3 contains 14 residues. With 5 bases clipped from V and 2 bases from J, the junction kept 8 bases outside the gene matches. In nucleotides, the CDR3 is TGCAGTGCTTCCCGGCCGGGACAGGCCTACGAGCAGTACTTC. Translating gives CSASRPGQAYEQYF.

This clonotype has just a few counts. This chain links TRBV5-1 with TRBJ2-3; D call uncertain. This CDR3 has 11 amino acids. Deletions cut 0 bases from V and 8 bases from J, with 4 bases between. CDR1 SGHRS and CDR2 YFSETQ come from the germline V gene. CDR3 sequence reads: CASSLDVTQYF. In DNA form, the CDR3 reads TGCGCCAGCAGCTTGGATGTTACGCAGTATTTT.

This clonotype occurred many times. The chain links TRBV6-1 to TRBJ1-1; D remains ambiguous. Per germline, CDR1 MNHNS and CDR2 SASEGT. The CDR3 sequence is 13 residues long. V gave up 3 bases and J gave up 1 base, with 6 bases separating them. CDR3 sequence (DNA): TGTGCCAGCAGTGACCTAAAGAACACTGAAGCTTTCTTT. Translating it yields CASSDLKNTEAFF.

The rearrangement joins TRBV5-1 to TRBJ2-6; D is tentatively TRBD1 or TRBD2 (5 bases each). Trimming removed 7 bases from V and 0 bases from J, with 14 bases in between. Germline V gene sequence: CDR1 SGHRS, CDR2 YFSETQ. The CDR3 spans 16 residues. The CDR3 DNA sequence: TGCGCCAGCGCACCGGGACGGTCCTCTGGGGCCAACGTCCTGACTTTC. Translation gives CASAPGRSSGANVLTF.

The sample holds many counts of this clonotype. The chain has TRBV9 and TRBJ2-1; D is ambiguous. V gave up 0 bases and J gave up 4 bases, with 5 bases separating them. The germline V gene has CDR1 SGDLS and CDR2 YYNGEE. There are 13 residues in the CDR3. The CDR3 loop is CASSVAQYNEQFF. DNA of the CDR3: TGTGCCAGCAGCGTAGCACAGTACAATGAGCAGTTCTTC.

The chain couples TRBV6-5 to TRBJ2-6; D may match TRBD1 or TRBD2 (5 bases each). The CDR3 runs 17 residues. The ends were cut back, 0 bases at V and 2 bases at J, with 11 bases in the middle. CDR1 is MNHEY, CDR2 SVGAGI, per germline. The CDR3 coding sequence is TGTGCCAGCAGTTACTCCGGGACGGTAGCTGGGGCCAACGTCCTGACTTTC. It encodes CASSYSGTVAGANVLTF.

This chain links TRBV6-5 with TRBJ2-3; unclear D gene. The germline V gene has CDR1 MNHEY and CDR2 SVGAGI. The CDR3 has 16 amino acids. V was pared by 2 bases and J by 0 bases, with 12 bases between. The CDR3 DNA is TGTGCCAGCAGTTACGCTCTGGGCTCCAGCACAGATACGCAGTATTTT. Residues: CASSYALGSSTDTQYF.

Ten or more counts support this clonotype. The V and J genes are TRBV15 and TRBJ2-7; 9 nucleotides match TRBD2. The CDR3 loop spans 14 amino acids. CDR1 is LNHNV, CDR2 YYDKDF, per germline (reference sequence). V gave up 1 base and J gave up 8 bases; unmatched junction bases: 6. The CDR3 bases are TGTGCCACCAGCAGAGTGATTAGCGGGGGAAAGCAGTACTTC. Its protein product is CATSRVISGGKQYF.

Details on this clonotype: Just one base apart from a much larger clone, this may be a read error. The rearrangement uses TRBV7-2 and TRBJ2-5; TRBD2 aligns across 7 bases. V gave up 5 bases and J gave up 9 bases; unmatched junction bases: 9. Germline V gene data show CDR1 as SGHTA and CDR2 as FQGNSA. This CDR3 contains 13 residues. The CDR3 nucleotides are TGTGCCAGCAGCGTCGGTGGGGAGGGGCCCCAGTACTTC. Translation gives CASSVGGEGPQYF.

This clonotype occurred many times. The rearrangement uses TRBV6-1 and TRBJ2-7; 12 nucleotides line up with TRBD1. The CDR3 consists of 18 residues. Trimming at V came to 5 bases and at J to 4 bases, leaving 15 bases not matched to a gene. Germline V gene sequence: CDR1 MNHNS, CDR2 SASEGT. CDR3 in DNA: TGTGCCAGCAGTACCCACCGGATGATGGGACAGGGGGCGTACGAGCAGTACTTC. This sequence encodes CASSTHRMMGQGAYEQYF.

This clonotype has a count of ten or more. The chain joins TRBV20-1 to TRBJ2-3; the D is unclear. Trimming shortened V by 5 bases and J by 0 bases, and 15 bases separated the two germline ends. Germline CDR1 DFQATT, CDR2 SNEGSKA (reference sequence). The CDR3 has 15 residues. This CDR3 reads CSAHNKISSTDTQYF. The CDR3 DNA follows: TGCAGTGCTCACAACAAAATTTCTAGCACAGATACGCAGTATTTT.

The gene calls are TRBV5-1 and TRBJ2-2; the D is unclear. The CDR3 has 16 amino acids. The V gene's germline CDR1 is SGHRS and CDR2 YFSETQ. The ends were cut back, 2 bases at V and 1 base at J, with 12 bases in the middle. The CDR3 DNA is TGCGCCAGCAGCTTCGCCGTGACGGTGAACACCGGGGAGCTGTTTTTT. The encoded protein is CASSFAVTVNTGELFF.

The chain has TRBV7-9 and TRBJ2-1, with a possible D match to TRBD2 (6 bases). The CDR3 loop spans 13 amino acids. The V gene lost 5 bases and the J gene lost 10 bases, with 15 bases spanning the gap. Germline lookup yields CDR1 SEHNR and CDR2 FQNEAQ (reference sequence). The CDR3 DNA sequence: TGTGCCAGCAGCGGGGATTTAGGGAGGGAGCAGTTCTTC. Translation gives CASSGDLGREQFF.

This clonotype was recorded a few times. The genes are TRBV3-1 and TRBJ1-1; D is ambiguous. This CDR3 has 15 residues. The germline CDR1 and CDR2 sequences are LGHDT and YNNKEL (reference sequence). Trimming removed 4 bases from V and 2 bases from J, with 14 bases in between. CDR3 residues: CASSLTHATNTEAFF. The CDR3 bases are TGTGCCAGCAGCCTGACCCACGCGACAAACACTGAAGCTTTCTTT.